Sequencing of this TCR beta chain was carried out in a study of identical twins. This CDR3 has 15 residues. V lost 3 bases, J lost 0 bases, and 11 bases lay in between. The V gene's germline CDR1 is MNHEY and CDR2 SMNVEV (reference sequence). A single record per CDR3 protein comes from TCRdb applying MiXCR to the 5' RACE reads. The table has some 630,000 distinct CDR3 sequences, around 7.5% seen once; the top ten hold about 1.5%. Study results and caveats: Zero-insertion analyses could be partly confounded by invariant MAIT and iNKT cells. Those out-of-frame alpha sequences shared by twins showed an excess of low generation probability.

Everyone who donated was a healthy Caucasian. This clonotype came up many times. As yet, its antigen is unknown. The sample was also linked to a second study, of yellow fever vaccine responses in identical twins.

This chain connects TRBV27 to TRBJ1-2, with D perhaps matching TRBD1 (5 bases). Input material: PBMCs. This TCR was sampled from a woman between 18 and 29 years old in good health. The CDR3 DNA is TGTGCCAGCAGTTTCACGGGACGCACTAACTATGGCTACACCTTC. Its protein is CASSFTGRTNYGYTF.